Below, 10 T cell receptor beta chains from the same sample are listed, as sequenced in a study of sequential checkpoint blockade in melanoma. Treatment specified: randomized to nivolumab then ipilimumab (arm A) or the reverse (arm B). The method was immunoSEQ multiplex PCR; TCRdb's version includes in-frame clones alone and lacks a portion of them. The data show over 15,000 clones, around 74% seen once. This material consisted of CD8+ T cells sorted from blood (inferred from file names), taken from a patient given nivolumab and ipilimumab in sequence. The source is a human donor with melanoma.

CDR3: CASSLDQGTGATEAFF. The CDR3 DNA reads TGCGCCAGCAGCTTGGATCAAGGGACAGGGGCCACTGAAGCTTTCTTT. This chain uses TRBV5-1 with TRBJ1-1, with 10 bases that match TRBD1. Unmatched junction bases numbered 6, after V lost 0 bases and J lost 4 bases. CDR3 length: 16 residues. CDR1 and CDR2 (germline): SGHRS, YFSETQ.

The chain employs TRBV7-9 and TRBJ2-2; 7 bases are a match to TRBD1. The CDR3 length is 16 residues. Germline trimming cut 4 bases from V and 4 bases from J; bases unmatched to any gene: 9. Germline V gene lookup returns CDR1 SEHNR and CDR2 FQNEAQ (reference sequence). CDR3 sequence reads: CASSSPGQLRTGELFF. CDR3 nucleotide sequence: TGTGCCAGCAGCTCCCCGGGACAGCTCCGCACCGGGGAGCTGTTTTTT.

The chain is built from TRBV30 and TRBJ1-2; 10 nucleotides match TRBD1. V was clipped by 6 bases and J by 4 bases; unmatched bases: 14. This CDR3 comprises 16 residues. The germline V gene has CDR1 GTSNPN and CDR2 SVGIG (reference sequence). The CDR3 loop reads CACSTRDRGYAYGYTF. The CDR3 DNA reads as TGTGCCTGTTCGACCCGGGACAGGGGATATGCCTATGGCTACACCTTC.

The chain recombines TRBV6-6 with TRBJ2-3; 7 bases line up with TRBD1. The CDR3 totals 15 residues. From germline, CDR1 is MNHNY and CDR2 SVGAGI (reference sequence). V was pared by 6 bases and J by 3 bases, with 9 bases of the junction left unmatched. CDR3 DNA sequence: TGTGCCAGCAGCTCAAAGACAGGGACAACAGATACGCAGTATTTT. Its translation: CASSSKTGTTDTQYF.

V is TRBV11-2 and J is TRBJ2-1; 7 bases are a match to TRBD2. CDR1 and CDR2 (germline): SGHAT, FQNNGV. The CDR3 has 17 residues. Trimming removed 2 bases from V and 4 bases from J; junction bases left unmatched: 11. The CDR3: CASSLPRAGASYNEQFF. Written as DNA, the CDR3 is TGTGCCAGCAGCTTACCGAGGGCGGGAGCTTCATACAATGAGCAGTTCTTC. Complete variable domain (other parts from reference TRBV11-2 and TRBJ2-1): EAGVAQSPRYKIIEKRQSVAFWCNPISGHATLYWYQQILGQGPKLLIQFQNNGVVDDSQLPKDRFSAERLKGVDSTLKIQPAKLEDSAVYLCASSLPRAGASYNEQFFGPGTRLTVL.

Turning to this clone: Other DNA sequences in the sample encode the same CDR3. The chain recombines TRBV5-1 with TRBJ1-1; D may be TRBD1 (5 bases). The CDR3 totals 11 residues. Per germline, CDR1 SGHRS and CDR2 YFSETQ. The V end lost 5 bases, the J end lost 6 bases, and 8 bases lay between the germline ends. The CDR3 coding sequence is TGCGCCAGCAGGGGGGGGGCTGAAGCTTTCTTT. Protein sequence: CASRGGAEAFF.

This chain links TRBV27 with TRBJ2-1; D is uncertain. Trimming shortened V by 3 bases and J by 5 bases, and 23 bases separated the two germline ends. CDR1 is MNHEY, CDR2 SMNVEV, per germline (reference sequence). The CDR3 consists of 18 residues. CDR3 protein: CASSLSVPDGRHNNEQFF. CDR3 bases: TGTGCCAGCAGTTTGTCAGTGCCTGACGGCCGACATAACAATGAGCAGTTCTTC.

The table lists this clone with a few counts. The rearrangement uses TRBV6-1 and TRBJ2-5; 10 bases match TRBD2. V lost 4 bases and J lost 5; bases outside the gene matches: 7. The length of the CDR3 is 15 residues. Germline lookup yields CDR1 MNHNS and CDR2 SASEGT. The CDR3 nucleotides are TGTGCCAGCAGTGGAGAAGCGGGGGGGCCGGAGACCCAGTACTTC. Translating gives CASSGEAGGPETQYF.

The gene calls are TRBV9 and TRBJ2-3; 8 bases are shared with TRBD2. CDR3 length: 17 amino acids. Unmatched junction bases numbered 10, after V lost 4 bases and J lost 0 bases. Germline assignment: CDR1 SGDLS and CDR2 YYNGEE. The CDR3 DNA follows: TGTGCCAGCAGCCCCCGGGGACTAGACTATAGCACAGATACGCAGTATTTT. Protein: CASSPRGLDYSTDTQYF.

The gene calls are TRBV4-3 and TRBJ2-7; 10 positions agree with TRBD2. This CDR3 is built from 16 residues. The V and J ends lost 0 bases and 6 bases, in that order; junction bases with no gene match: 8. CDR1 is LGHNA and CDR2 is YSLEER in the germline V gene. The CDR3 here is CASSQDSSGRGREQYF. As DNA, the CDR3 is TGCGCCAGCAGCCAAGATTCAAGCGGGAGGGGTCGCGAGCAGTACTTC.